The 8 T cell receptor beta chains presented below share a single source sample, sequenced in a study of T cells in Graves' hyperthyroidism and ophthalmopathy. RNA transcripts gave rise to amplified TCR beta CDR3 regions. TCR CDR3 regions were first amplified by RT-PCR with HTBI primers. TCRdb reanalysed the multiplex PCR reads using MiXCR and keeps one entry per CDR3 protein. Of approximately 560,000 distinct CDR3 sequences in the sample, 35% to 55% were seen once. The sample was peripheral blood or thyroid tissue (not recorded which). Receptor source: a woman aged 18-35 years with Graves' hyperthyroidism.

The chain employs TRBV7-2 and TRBJ1-5, with 7 nucleotides matching TRBD1. J was trimmed by 3 bases and V by 5 bases; bases with no gene match: 7. Germline values: CDR1 SGHTA, CDR2 FQGNSA. CDR3 length: 15 amino acids. The CDR3 bases are TGTGCCAGCAGCCCTAGACAGGGCTTCAATCAGCCCCAGCATTTT. The encoded protein is CASSPRQGFNQPQHF. The entire variable domain, with the rest obtained from reference TRBV7-2 and TRBJ1-5, is as follows: GAGVSQSPSNKVTEKGKDVELRCDPISGHTALYWYRQSLGQGLEFLIYFQGNSAPDKSGLPSDRFSAERTGGSVSTLTIQRTQQEDSAVYLCASSPRQGFNQPQHFGDGTRLSIL.

This clonotype was observed a handful of times. The chain employs TRBV7-9 and TRBJ1-2; D is unclear. The CDR3 spans 14 residues. CDR1 and CDR2 from the germline V gene are SEHNR and FQNEAQ (reference sequence). Trimming took off 3 bases at V and 3 bases at J, with 11 bases between the two ends. CDR3 sequence reads: CASSLLTRDYGYTF. CDR3 nucleotide sequence: TGTGCCAGCAGCTTGTTAACTCGGGACTATGGCTACACCTTC.

The V and J genes are TRBV2 and TRBJ1-5; TRBD1 might be the D (6 bases). The CDR3 covers 15 residues. Germline CDR1 SNHLY, CDR2 FYNNEI. Trimming removed 6 bases from V and 1 base from J, with 13 bases in between. The CDR3 DNA is TGTGCCAGCAGCGTTACCAGGGGAAGCAATCAGCCCCAGCATTTT. Protein: CASSVTRGSNQPQHF.

V and J are TRBV24-1 and TRBJ1-5; no reliable D call. The V end lost 4 bases, the J end lost 13 bases, and 7 bases lay between the germline ends. The CDR3 has 10 residues. Germline V CDR1 and CDR2: KGHDR, SFDVKD. The CDR3 sequence: CATSEPWQHF. For the CDR3, the DNA is TGTGCCACCAGTGAACCGTGGCAGCATTTT.

This clonotype was found a few times. The chain couples TRBV10-3 to TRBJ1-4; 9 positions match TRBD1. Germline V gene sequence: CDR1 ENHRY, CDR2 SYGVKD. The CDR3 loop spans 14 amino acids. With V trimmed by 3 bases and J by 5 bases, 1 base remained unmatched. The CDR3: CAISEGTGNEKLFF. For the CDR3, the DNA is TGTGCCATCAGTGAAGGGACAGGGAATGAAAAACTGTTTTTT.

This chain links TRBV6-6 with TRBJ1-3, with D hard to call. Germline CDR1 is MNHNY and CDR2 is SVGAGI (reference sequence). This CDR3 contains 15 residues. Trimming shortened V by 3 bases and J by 3 bases, and 12 bases separated the two germline ends. The CDR3 nucleotides are TGTGCCAGCAGTTATCTTGGGCTTGGTGGAAACACCATATATTTT. Protein product: CASSYLGLGGNTIYF.

V usage is TRBV2 and J usage is TRBJ2-7; 11 bases align to TRBD2. This CDR3 region has 14 residues. Germline assignment: CDR1 SNHLY and CDR2 FYNNEI. Trimming took 5 bases from V and 6 from J; bases not matched to a gene: 6. CDR3 in amino acids: CASSRTSGRREQYF. The CDR3 coding sequence is TGTGCCAGCAGTCGAACTAGCGGGAGACGCGAGCAGTACTTC.

The table lists this clonotype with a few counts. One end of the junction fails to match germline, which may point to a read error. The genes are TRBV10-3 and TRBJ2-5; D is unresolved. This CDR3 region has 13 residues. Germline CDR1 is ENHRY and CDR2 is SYGVKD. The CDR3 here is CASSVRPEETQYF. The CDR3 DNA reads as TGTGCCAGCAGTGTCCGGCCAGAAGAGACCCAGTACTTC.